These 13 T cell receptor beta chains share one sample of origin, sequenced in a study of blood T cell repertoires in COVID-19. Assay: immunoSEQ multiplex PCR; the TCRdb copy retains only in-frame clones and omits some. The data show over 120,000 clones, roughly 80% seen once. The sequencing input was PBMCs or T cells enriched from blood (not recorded which). Receptors were obtained from a man between 45 and 60 years old who had recovered from COVID-19.

The table lists this clone with a few counts. The rearrangement uses TRBV19 and TRBJ1-2, with 8 nucleotides matching TRBD1. The trim removed 3 bases at V and 1 base at J, leaving 4 bases unmatched. CDR1 and CDR2 from the germline V gene are LNHDA and SQIVND (reference sequence). The CDR3 is 15 residues long. CDR3 bases: TGTGCCAGTAGTATGGAGACAGGGGTTAACTATGGCTACACCTTC. This gives the protein CASSMETGVNYGYTF.

This rearrangement joins TRBV12-5 to TRBJ1-2; a weak D match, TRBD1 (5 bases). V was cut by 1 base and J by 4 bases, with 19 bases left in between. This CDR3 comprises 17 residues. CDR1 LGHNT and CDR2 FRNRAP come from the germline V gene. The CDR3, as DNA: TGTGCTAGTGGTTTGGCACATGGGACTACCGTCCCCTATGGCTACACCTTC. Translating gives CASGLAHGTTVPYGYTF.

The chain has TRBV7-2 and TRBJ2-3, with TRBD2 matching 15 bases. Germline loops: CDR1 SGHTA, CDR2 FQGNSA. V trimming: 0 bases; J trimming: 2 bases; junction bases outside the gene matches: 3. CDR3 size: 18 residues. The CDR3 DNA is TGTGCCAGCAGCTTAGCGGGACTAGCGGGGGGTTCCACAGATACGCAGTATTTT. Its protein is CASSLAGLAGGSTDTQYF.

CDR3 protein: CASSLFYEQYF. The CDR3 bases are TGTGCCAGCAGCCTGTTCTACGAGCAGTACTTC. The V call is TRBV5-8, the J call TRBJ2-7; D gene uncertain. The ends were cut back, 4 bases at V and 3 bases at J, with 5 bases in the middle. The CDR3 sequence is 11 residues long. From germline, CDR1 is SGHTS and CDR2 YDEGEE.

In this sample, this clone turned up once. CDR3 DNA sequence: TGTGCCAGCAGCCGAGGCGGGGGGCAAACTGAAGCTTTCTTT. This gives the protein CASSRGGGQTEAFF. This chain connects TRBV14 to TRBJ1-1; D possibly corresponds to TRBD1 (6 bases). The CDR3 is 14 amino acids. The germline gives CDR1 SGHDN, CDR2 FVKESK. V lost 4 bases to trimming and J lost 5 bases, with 14 bases between them.

This chain links TRBV19 with TRBJ2-3; no firm D call. CDR3 length: 14 residues. The germline V gene has CDR1 LNHDA and CDR2 SQIVND (reference sequence). V was clipped by 4 bases and J by 2 bases, with 10 bases between them. CDR3: CASSTLRDTDTQYF. In nucleotides, the CDR3 is TGTGCCAGTAGTACCCTTCGCGACACAGATACGCAGTATTTT.

The V call is TRBV7-2, the J call TRBJ2-7, with 10 positions matching TRBD1. Germline loops: CDR1 SGHTA, CDR2 FQGNSA. V gave up 6 bases and J gave up 4 bases; unmatched junction bases: 3. The CDR3 is made up of 13 amino acids. CDR3 amino acids: CASRPGQGYEQYF. CDR3 DNA sequence: TGTGCCAGCAGGCCGGGACAGGGGTACGAGCAGTACTTC. Full variable domain (missing parts from reference TRBV7-2 and TRBJ2-7): GAGVSQSPSNKVTEKGKDVELRCDPISGHTALYWYRQSLGQGLEFLIYFQGNSAPDKSGLPSDRFSAERTGGSVSTLTIQRTQQEDSAVYLCASRPGQGYEQYFGPGTRLTVT.

The rearrangement links TRBV5-1 to TRBJ2-1, with TRBD1 matching 9 bases. V shed 4 bases, J shed 6 bases, and the junction held 11 bases outside the gene matches. Germline V gene data show CDR1 as SGHRS and CDR2 as YFSETQ. The CDR3 totals 16 residues. The DNA for the CDR3 is TGCGCCAGCAGCCCCGAGCCACAGGGGGCTGGCAATGAGCAGTTCTTC. Residues: CASSPEPQGAGNEQFF.

The genes are TRBV6-5 and TRBJ2-1, with 9 bases identical to TRBD2. V lost 6 bases to trimming and J lost 2 bases; unmatched junction nucleotides: 5. In germline, CDR1 is MNHEY, CDR2 SVGAGI. This CDR3 has 15 amino acids. Here the CDR3 DNA reads TGTGCCAGCAGCCCGACTAGCGGACCCTACAATGAGCAGTTCTTC. Translated: CASSPTSGPYNEQFF.

The V and J genes are TRBV30 and TRBJ1-5, with TRBD1 identical over 7 bases. Germline CDR1 GTSNPN, CDR2 SVGIG (reference sequence). The junction had 8 bases not matched to a gene; V was cut back by 3 bases and J by 0 bases. The CDR3 loop spans 16 amino acids. CDR3 residues: CAWSGRDRPSNQPQHF. CDR3 sequence (DNA): TGTGCCTGGAGCGGTCGGGACAGACCTAGCAATCAGCCCCAGCATTTT. Combining the CDR3 with reference TRBV30 and TRBJ1-5 gives the whole variable domain SQTIHQWPATLVQPVGSPLSLECTVEGTSNPNLYWYRQAAGRGLQLLFYSVGIGQISSEVPQNLSASRPQDRQFILSSKKLLLSDSGFYLCAWSGRDRPSNQPQHFGDGTRLSIL.

V usage is TRBV9 and J usage is TRBJ1-2; 8 bases align to TRBD1. CDR1 and CDR2 (germline): SGDLS, YYNGEE. There are 15 residues in the CDR3. Trimming at V came to 3 bases and at J to 2 bases, leaving 6 bases not matched to a gene. In nucleotides, the CDR3 is TGTGCCAGCAGCGGGCAGGGACAGGCAAACTATGGCTACACCTTC. Its translation: CASSGQGQANYGYTF. The whole variable domain, remainder taken from reference TRBV9 and TRBJ1-2, is DSGVTQTPKHLITATGQRVTLRCSPRSGDLSVYWYQQSLDQGLQFLIQYYNGEERAKGNILERFSAQQFPDLHSELNLSSLELGDSALYFCASSGQGQANYGYTFGSGTRLTVV.

This clone was recorded a few times. This chain links TRBV7-2 with TRBJ2-3; D remains unclear. CDR1 is SGHTA and CDR2 is FQGNSA in the germline V gene. Trimming removed 2 bases at V and 4 bases at J, with 4 bases between. This CDR3 comprises 12 residues. Here the CDR3 reads CASSLSADTQYF. CDR3 coding DNA: TGTGCCAGCAGCTTAAGCGCAGATACGCAGTATTTT. Based on the CDR3 plus reference TRBV7-2 and TRBJ2-3, the full variable domain is GAGVSQSPSNKVTEKGKDVELRCDPISGHTALYWYRQSLGQGLEFLIYFQGNSAPDKSGLPSDRFSAERTGGSVSTLTIQRTQQEDSAVYLCASSLSADTQYFGPGTRLTVL.

This chain joins TRBV30 and TRBJ1-3; D gene ambiguous. The CDR3 extends over 14 amino acids. The V gene's germline CDR1 is GTSNPN and CDR2 SVGIG (reference sequence). V lost 0 bases and J lost 2, with 8 bases in between. The CDR3 protein is CAWSVLAAGNTIYF. The CDR3 coding sequence is TGTGCCTGGAGTGTACTCGCCGCTGGAAACACCATATATTTT.